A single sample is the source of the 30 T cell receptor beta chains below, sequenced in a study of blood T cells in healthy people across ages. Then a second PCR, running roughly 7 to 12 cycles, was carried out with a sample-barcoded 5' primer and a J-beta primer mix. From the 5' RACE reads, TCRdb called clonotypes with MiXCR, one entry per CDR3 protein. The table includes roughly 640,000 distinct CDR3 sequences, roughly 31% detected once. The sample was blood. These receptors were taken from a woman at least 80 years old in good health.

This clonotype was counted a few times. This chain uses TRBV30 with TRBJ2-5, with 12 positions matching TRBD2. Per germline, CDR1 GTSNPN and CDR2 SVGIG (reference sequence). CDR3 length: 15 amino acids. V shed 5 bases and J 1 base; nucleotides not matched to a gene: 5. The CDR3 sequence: CAWDLAGGLQETQYF. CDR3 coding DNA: TGTGCCTGGGACCTAGCGGGGGGGCTCCAAGAGACCCAGTACTTC. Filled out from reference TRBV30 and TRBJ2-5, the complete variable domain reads SQTIHQWPATLVQPVGSPLSLECTVEGTSNPNLYWYRQAAGRGLQLLFYSVGIGQISSEVPQNLSASRPQDRQFILSSKKLLLSDSGFYLCAWDLAGGLQETQYFGPGTRLLVL.

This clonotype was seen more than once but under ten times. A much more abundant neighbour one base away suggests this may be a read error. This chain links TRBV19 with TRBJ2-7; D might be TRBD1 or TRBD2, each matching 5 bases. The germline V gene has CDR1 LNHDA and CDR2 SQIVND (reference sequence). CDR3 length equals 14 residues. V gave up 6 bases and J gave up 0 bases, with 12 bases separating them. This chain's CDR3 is CASRGRGTSYEQYF. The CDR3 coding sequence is TGTGCCAGTAGGGGACGGGGAACCTCCTACGAGCAGTACTTC.

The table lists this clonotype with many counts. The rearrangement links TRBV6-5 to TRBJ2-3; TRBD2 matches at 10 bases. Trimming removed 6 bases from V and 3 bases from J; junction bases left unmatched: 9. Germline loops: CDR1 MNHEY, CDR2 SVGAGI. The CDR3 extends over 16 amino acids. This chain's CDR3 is CASSGRLAGDTDTQYF. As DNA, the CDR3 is TGTGCCAGCAGCGGACGGCTAGCGGGGGATACAGATACGCAGTATTTT.

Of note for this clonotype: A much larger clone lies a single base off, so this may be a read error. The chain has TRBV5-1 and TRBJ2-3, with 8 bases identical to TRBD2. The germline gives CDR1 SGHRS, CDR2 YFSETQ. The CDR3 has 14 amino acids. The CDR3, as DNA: TGCGCCAGCAGAATAGCGGGGTTGACAGGTACGCAGTATTTT. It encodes CASRIAGLTGTQYF.

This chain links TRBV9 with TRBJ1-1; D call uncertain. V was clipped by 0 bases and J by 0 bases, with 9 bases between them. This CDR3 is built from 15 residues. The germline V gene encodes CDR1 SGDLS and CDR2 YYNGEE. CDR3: CASSVDVLMNTEAFF. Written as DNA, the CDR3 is TGTGCCAGCAGCGTAGACGTGCTTATGAACACTGAAGCTTTCTTT.

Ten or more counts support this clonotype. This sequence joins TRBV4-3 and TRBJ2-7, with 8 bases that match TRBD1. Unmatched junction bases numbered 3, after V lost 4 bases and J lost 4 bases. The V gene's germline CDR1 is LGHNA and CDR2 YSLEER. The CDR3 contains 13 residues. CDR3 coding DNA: TGCGCCAGCAGCCTTCAGGGGGCTTACGAGCAGTACTTC. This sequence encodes CASSLQGAYEQYF.

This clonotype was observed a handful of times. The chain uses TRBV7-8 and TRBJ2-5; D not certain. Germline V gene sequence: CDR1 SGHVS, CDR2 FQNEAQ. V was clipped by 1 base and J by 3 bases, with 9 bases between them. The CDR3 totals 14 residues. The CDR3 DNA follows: TGTGCCAGCAGCTTAGGATACAGTAAAGAGACCCAGTACTTC. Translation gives CASSLGYSKETQYF.

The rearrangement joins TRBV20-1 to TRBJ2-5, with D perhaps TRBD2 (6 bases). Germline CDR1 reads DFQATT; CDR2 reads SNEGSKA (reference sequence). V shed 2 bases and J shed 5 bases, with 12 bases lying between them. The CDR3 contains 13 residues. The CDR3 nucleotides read TGCAGTGCTAGAATCGGGAGTGAGGAGACCCAGTACTTC. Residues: CSARIGSEETQYF.

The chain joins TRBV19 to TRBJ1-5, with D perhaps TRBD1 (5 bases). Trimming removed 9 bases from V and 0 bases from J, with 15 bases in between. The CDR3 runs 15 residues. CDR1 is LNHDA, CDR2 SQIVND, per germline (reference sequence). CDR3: CASSGTADSNQPQHF. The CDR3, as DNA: TGTGCCAGCTCTGGGACCGCGGATAGCAATCAGCCCCAGCATTTT.

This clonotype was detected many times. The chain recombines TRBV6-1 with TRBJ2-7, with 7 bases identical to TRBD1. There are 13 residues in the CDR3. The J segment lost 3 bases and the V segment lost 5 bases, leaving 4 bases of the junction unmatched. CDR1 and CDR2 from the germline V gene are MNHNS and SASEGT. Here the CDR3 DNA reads TGTGCCAGCAGTCGGGACAGAAACTACGAGCAGTACTTC. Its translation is CASSRDRNYEQYF.

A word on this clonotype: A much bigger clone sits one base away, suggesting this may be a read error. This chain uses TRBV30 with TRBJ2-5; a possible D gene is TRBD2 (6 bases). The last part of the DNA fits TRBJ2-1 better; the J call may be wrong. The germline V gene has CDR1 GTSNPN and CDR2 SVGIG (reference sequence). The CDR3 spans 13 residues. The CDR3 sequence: CAGGSGYQETQFF. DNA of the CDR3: TGTGCCGGAGGGTCCGGATACCAAGAGACCCAGTTCTTC.

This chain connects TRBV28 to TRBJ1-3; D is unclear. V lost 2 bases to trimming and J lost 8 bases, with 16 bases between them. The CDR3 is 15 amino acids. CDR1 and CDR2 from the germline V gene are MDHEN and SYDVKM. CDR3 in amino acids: CASSLNSGSSDTIYF. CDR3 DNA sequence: TGTGCCAGCAGTTTAAACTCTGGGTCCTCCGACACCATATATTTT.

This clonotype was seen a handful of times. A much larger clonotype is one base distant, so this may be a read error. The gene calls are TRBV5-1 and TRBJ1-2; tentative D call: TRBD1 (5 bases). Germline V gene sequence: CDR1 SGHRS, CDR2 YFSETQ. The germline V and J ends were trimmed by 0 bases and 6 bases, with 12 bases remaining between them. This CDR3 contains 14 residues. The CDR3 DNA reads TGCGCCAGCAGCTTGGTTCGGGGCAGGGATGGCTACACCTTC. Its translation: CASSLVRGRDGYTF.

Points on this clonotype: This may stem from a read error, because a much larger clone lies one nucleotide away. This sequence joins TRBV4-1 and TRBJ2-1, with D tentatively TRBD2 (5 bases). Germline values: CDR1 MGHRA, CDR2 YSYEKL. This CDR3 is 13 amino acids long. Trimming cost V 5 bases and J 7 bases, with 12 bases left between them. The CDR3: CASSVSRGNEQFF. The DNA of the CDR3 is TGCGCCAGCAGCGTCTCCAGAGGGAATGAGCAGTTCTTC.

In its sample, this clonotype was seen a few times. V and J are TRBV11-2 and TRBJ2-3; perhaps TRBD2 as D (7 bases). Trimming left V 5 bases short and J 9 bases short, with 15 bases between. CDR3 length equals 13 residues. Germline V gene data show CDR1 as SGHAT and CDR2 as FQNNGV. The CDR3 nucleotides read TGTGCCAGCAGCCCTTTAGGGGGGGGGACGCAGTATTTT. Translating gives CASSPLGGGTQYF.

For the CDR3, the DNA is TGTGCCAGCAGCGCGGGACAGGGGGACGCTTCGGCCGAAGAGACCCAGTACTTC. It specifies CASSAGQGDASAEETQYF. This chain connects TRBV7-9 to TRBJ2-7; 11 nucleotides line up with TRBD1. The DNA end is a closer match to TRBJ2-5, so the J assignment may be wrong. The germline gives CDR1 SEHNR, CDR2 FQNEAQ (reference sequence). The CDR3 sequence is 18 residues long.

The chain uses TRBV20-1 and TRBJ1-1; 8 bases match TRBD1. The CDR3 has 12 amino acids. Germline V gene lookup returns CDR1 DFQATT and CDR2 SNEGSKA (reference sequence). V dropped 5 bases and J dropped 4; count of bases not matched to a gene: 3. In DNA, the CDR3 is TGCAGTGCTCGACAGGGGACCACTGAAGCTTTCTTT. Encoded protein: CSARQGTTEAFF.

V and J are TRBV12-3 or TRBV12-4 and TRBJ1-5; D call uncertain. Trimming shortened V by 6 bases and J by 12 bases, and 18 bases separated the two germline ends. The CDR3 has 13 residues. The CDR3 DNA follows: TGTGCCAGCAGCGTTTTAGATCGCGGGCTCCAGCATTTT. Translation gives CASSVLDRGLQHF.

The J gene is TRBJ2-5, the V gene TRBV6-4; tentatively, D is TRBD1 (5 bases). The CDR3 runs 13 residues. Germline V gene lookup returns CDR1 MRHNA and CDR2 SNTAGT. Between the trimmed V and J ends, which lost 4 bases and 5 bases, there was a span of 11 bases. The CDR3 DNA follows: TGTGCCAGCAGTGGACAGTTGGGGGAGACCCAGTACTTC. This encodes CASSGQLGETQYF.

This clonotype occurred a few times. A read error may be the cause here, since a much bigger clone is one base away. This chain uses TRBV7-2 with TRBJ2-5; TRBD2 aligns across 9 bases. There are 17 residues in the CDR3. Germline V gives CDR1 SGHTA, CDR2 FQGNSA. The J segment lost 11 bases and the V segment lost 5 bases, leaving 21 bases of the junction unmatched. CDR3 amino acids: CASSKMGGGASYNEQYF. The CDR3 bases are TGTGCCAGCAGCAAAATGGGCGGGGGGGCCTCCTACAATGAGCAGTACTTC.

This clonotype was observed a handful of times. The CDR3 protein is CASSPIQFGPGSEQYF. DNA of the CDR3: TGTGCCAGCTCACCGATTCAATTCGGGCCCGGGAGCGAGCAGTACTTC. The rearrangement links TRBV18 to TRBJ2-7, with D possibly matching TRBD2 (6 bases). CDR3 length equals 16 residues. The ends were cut back, 3 bases at V and 6 bases at J, with 21 bases in the middle. Germline CDR1 and CDR2: KGHSH and LQKENI.

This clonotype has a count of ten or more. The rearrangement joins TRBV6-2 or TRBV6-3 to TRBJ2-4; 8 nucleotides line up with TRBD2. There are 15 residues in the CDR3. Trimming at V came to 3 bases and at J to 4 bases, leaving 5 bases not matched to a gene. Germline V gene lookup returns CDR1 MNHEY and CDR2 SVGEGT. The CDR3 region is CASSYPGGEKNIQYF. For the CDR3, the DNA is TGTGCCAGCAGTTATCCGGGAGGGGAAAAAAACATTCAGTACTTC.

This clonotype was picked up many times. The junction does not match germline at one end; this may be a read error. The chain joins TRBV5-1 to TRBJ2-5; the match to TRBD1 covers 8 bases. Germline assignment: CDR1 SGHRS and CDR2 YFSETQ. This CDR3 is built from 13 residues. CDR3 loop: CASSLGQGETQYF. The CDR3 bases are TGTGCCAGCAGTTTAGGACAGGGAGAGACCCAGTACTTC.

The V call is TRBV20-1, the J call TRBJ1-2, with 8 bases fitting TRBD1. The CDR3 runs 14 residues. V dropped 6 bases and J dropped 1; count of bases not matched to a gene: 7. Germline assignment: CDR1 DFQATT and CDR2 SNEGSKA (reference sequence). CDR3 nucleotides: TGCAGTGCAAAGGACAGGGAACTTAACTATGGCTACACCTTC. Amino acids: CSAKDRELNYGYTF.

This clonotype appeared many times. The CDR3: CASSLSVGSSTDTQYF. DNA for the CDR3: TGCGCCAGCAGTCTCAGCGTCGGGAGTAGCACAGATACGCAGTATTTT. This sequence joins TRBV4-3 and TRBJ2-3; a possible D gene is TRBD2 (6 bases). The V gene lost 6 bases and the J gene lost 0 bases, with 16 bases spanning the gap. This CDR3 has 16 residues. Germline V CDR1 and CDR2: LGHNA, YSLEER.

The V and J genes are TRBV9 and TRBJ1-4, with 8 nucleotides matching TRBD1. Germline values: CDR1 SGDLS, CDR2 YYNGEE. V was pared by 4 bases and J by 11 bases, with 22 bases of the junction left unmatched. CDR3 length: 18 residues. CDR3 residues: CASSSLYGVPGGAGKLFF. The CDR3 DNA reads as TGTGCCAGCAGCTCCCTCTACGGCGTCCCAGGGGGCGCGGGGAAACTGTTTTTT.

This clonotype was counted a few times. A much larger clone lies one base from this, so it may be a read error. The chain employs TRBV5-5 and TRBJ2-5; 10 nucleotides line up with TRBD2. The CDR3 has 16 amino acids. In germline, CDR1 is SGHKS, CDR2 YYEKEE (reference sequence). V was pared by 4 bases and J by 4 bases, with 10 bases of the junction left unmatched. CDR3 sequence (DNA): TGTGCCAGCAGCCTTAGCGGGGGGCCGAGGGGAGAGACCCAGTACTTC. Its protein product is CASSLSGGPRGETQYF.

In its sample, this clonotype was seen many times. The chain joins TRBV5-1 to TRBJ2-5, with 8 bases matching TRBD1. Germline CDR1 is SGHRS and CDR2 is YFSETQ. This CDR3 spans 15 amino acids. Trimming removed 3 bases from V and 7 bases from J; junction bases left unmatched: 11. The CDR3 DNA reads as TGCGCCAGCAGCTCCGGGACAGGTACTTCGGGGACCCAGTACTTC. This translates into CASSSGTGTSGTQYF.

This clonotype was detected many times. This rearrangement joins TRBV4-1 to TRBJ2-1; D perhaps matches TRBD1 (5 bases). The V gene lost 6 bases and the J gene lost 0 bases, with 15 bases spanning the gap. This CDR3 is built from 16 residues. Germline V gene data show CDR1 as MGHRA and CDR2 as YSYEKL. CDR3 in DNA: TGCGCCAGCAGGAATTTTGAAGGGGACTCCTACAATGAGCAGTTCTTC. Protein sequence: CASRNFEGDSYNEQFF.

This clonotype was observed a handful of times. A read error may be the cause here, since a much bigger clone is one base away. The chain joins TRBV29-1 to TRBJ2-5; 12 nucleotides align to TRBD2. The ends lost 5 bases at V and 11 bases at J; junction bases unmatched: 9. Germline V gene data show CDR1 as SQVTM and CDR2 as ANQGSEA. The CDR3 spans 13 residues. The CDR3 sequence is CSVLAGGRNEQYF. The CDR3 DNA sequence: TGCAGCGTTCTAGCGGGGGGGCGAAATGAGCAGTACTTC.